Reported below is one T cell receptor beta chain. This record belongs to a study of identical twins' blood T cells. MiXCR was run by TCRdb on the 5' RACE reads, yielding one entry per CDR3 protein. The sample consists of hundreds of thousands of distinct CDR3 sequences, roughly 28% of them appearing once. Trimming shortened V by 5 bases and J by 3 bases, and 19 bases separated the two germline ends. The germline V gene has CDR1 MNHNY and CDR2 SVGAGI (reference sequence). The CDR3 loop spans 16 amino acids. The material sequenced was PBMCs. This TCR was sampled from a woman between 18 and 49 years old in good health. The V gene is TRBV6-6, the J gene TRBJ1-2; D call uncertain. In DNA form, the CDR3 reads TGTGCCAGCAGTCCACCGCCGGACTGGGGAGACTATGGCTACACCTTC. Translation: CASSPPPDWGDYGYTF.